This entry lists 19 T cell receptor beta chains sequenced from one sample in a study of T cell responses to AZD1222 COVID-19 vaccine. Profiled with immunoSEQ multiplex PCR; TCRdb holds only in-frame clones, not every one. The sample holds some 120,000 clones, around 91% seen once. The sequences come from peripheral blood, collected on day 0 of MenACWY control vaccination. These receptors all stem from an adult in good health.

V gene TRBV4-2 combines with J gene TRBJ1-1; the D gene is possibly TRBD1 (5 bases). Deletions cut 3 bases from V and 3 bases from J, with 8 bases between. Germline loops: CDR1 LGHNA, CDR2 YNFKEQ. The CDR3 is made up of 13 amino acids. The CDR3 sequence is CASSQATDTEAFF. The CDR3 DNA follows: TGTGCCAGCAGCCAGGCGACAGACACTGAAGCTTTCTTT.

V usage is TRBV6-4 and J usage is TRBJ1-2; TRBD1 aligns across 8 bases. Trimming took 6 bases from V and 1 from J; bases not matched to a gene: 13. The CDR3 runs to 17 residues. The germline V gene encodes CDR1 MRHNA and CDR2 SNTAGT. CDR3 region: CASSEWDTTGGNYGYTF. The CDR3 nucleotides are TGTGCCAGCAGCGAGTGGGATACTACAGGGGGTAACTATGGCTACACCTTC.

This chain uses TRBV4-3 with TRBJ2-2; 13 nucleotides match TRBD2. V was pared by 0 bases and J by 2 bases, with 3 bases of the junction left unmatched. The CDR3 has 18 residues. CDR1 LGHNA and CDR2 YSLEER come from the germline V gene. CDR3 sequence (DNA): TGCGCCAGCAGCCAAGAACTAGCGGGGGGGCTCAACACCGGGGAGCTGTTTTTT. This encodes CASSQELAGGLNTGELFF.

The gene calls are TRBV28 and TRBJ1-4; 8 nucleotides match TRBD1. Germline-derived CDR1 and CDR2 are MDHEN and SYDVKM. CDR3 length: 16 residues. The V segment lost 2 bases and the J segment 5 bases; nucleotides outside the gene matches: 7. In DNA form, the CDR3 reads TGTGCCAGCAGTTTACTCACAACAGGGGGAAATGAAAAACTGTTTTTT. Its protein product is CASSLLTTGGNEKLFF.

The V call is TRBV28, the J call TRBJ2-1; 10 bases match TRBD1. This CDR3 has 14 amino acids. CDR1 and CDR2 from the germline V gene are MDHEN and SYDVKM. V was pared by 4 bases and J by 7 bases, with 4 bases of the junction left unmatched. This chain's CDR3 is CASSSGQGVNEQFF. The CDR3 nucleotides read TGTGCCAGCAGTTCCGGACAGGGGGTGAATGAGCAGTTCTTC.

The V and J genes are TRBV12-2 and TRBJ2-2. TRBV12-2 is designated a pseudogene. The CDR3 is 17 residues long. CDR3 sequence: CASRLDGRYRFSGELFF. In DNA form, the CDR3 reads TGTGCAAGTCGCTTAGATGGTAGGTATAGGTTTTCCGGGGAGCTGTTTTTT.

This chain uses TRBV9 with TRBJ2-5; D possibly corresponds to TRBD2 (6 bases). The germline gives CDR1 SGDLS, CDR2 YYNGEE. V dropped 4 bases and J dropped 0 bases, with 16 bases sitting between them. The CDR3 runs 16 residues. The CDR3 spells CASSPRGRGYQETQYF. The CDR3 bases are TGTGCCAGCAGCCCCCGGGGCCGGGGGTACCAAGAGACCCAGTACTTC.

The V gene is TRBV7-6, the J gene TRBJ2-1; possible D gene TRBD2, 6 bases. From germline, CDR1 is SGHVS and CDR2 FNYEAQ. Trimming left V 5 bases short and J 3 bases short, with 14 bases between. CDR3 length: 15 residues. The CDR3 spells CASSNTGLSYNEQFF. The CDR3 DNA is TGTGCCAGCAGCAACACGGGACTCAGCTACAATGAGCAGTTCTTC.

The chain's CDR3 is CASSRAESRDEQFF. The CDR3 DNA is TGTGCCAGCAGCCGCGCGGAGTCGAGGGATGAGCAGTTCTTC. This rearrangement joins TRBV9 to TRBJ2-1; D is possibly TRBD2 (5 bases). V was shortened by 4 bases and J by 8 bases, with 16 bases between the two germline ends. CDR1 SGDLS and CDR2 YYNGEE come from the germline V gene. The CDR3 has 14 residues.

This sequence joins TRBV4-3 and TRBJ1-2; D is possibly TRBD1 (6 bases). Germline lookup yields CDR1 LGHNA and CDR2 YSLEER. This CDR3 is built from 16 residues. Trimming removed 3 bases at V and 0 bases at J, with 14 bases between. The chain's CDR3 is CASSQDAAGANYGYTF. CDR3 bases: TGCGCCAGCAGCCAGGACGCTGCAGGGGCTAACTATGGCTACACCTTC.

V is TRBV9 and J is TRBJ2-3; D not certain. This CDR3 has 16 amino acids. V was trimmed by 2 bases and J by 0 bases, leaving 13 bases between them. From germline, CDR1 is SGDLS and CDR2 YYNGEE. CDR3 in DNA: TGTGCCAGCAGCGTCCTAGGAGCTCCTAGCACAGATACGCAGTATTTT. Translation: CASSVLGAPSTDTQYF.

This rearrangement joins TRBV18 to TRBJ2-2, with TRBD1 identical over 8 bases. This CDR3 has 15 amino acids. With 4 bases clipped from V and 3 bases from J, the junction kept 4 bases outside the gene matches. Germline V lookup: CDR1 KGHSH, CDR2 LQKENI. The CDR3 DNA is TGTGCCAGCTCACAGGGACAGGAGCACACCGGGGAGCTGTTTTTT. Residues: CASSQGQEHTGELFF.

This clone has a single count. The chain joins TRBV6-5 to TRBJ1-2; 9 bases map to TRBD1. The V gene end was trimmed by 5 bases and the J gene end by 7 bases; junction bases not matched to a gene: 5. Germline assignment: CDR1 MNHEY and CDR2 SVGAGI. The length of the CDR3 is 13 residues. The CDR3 protein is CASSRTGVGGYTF. In DNA, the CDR3 is TGTGCCAGCAGTCGGACAGGGGTGGGTGGCTACACCTTC.

Worth noting for this clone: The identical CDR3 is also encoded by other nucleotide sequences in the sample. V is TRBV18 and J is TRBJ2-6; D not certain. V lost 2 bases and J lost 1, with 3 bases in between. The germline CDR1 and CDR2 sequences are KGHSH and LQKENI. The CDR3 has 14 amino acids. CDR3 protein: CASSPGSGANVLTF. CDR3 DNA sequence: TGTGCCAGCTCACCAGGGTCTGGGGCCAACGTCCTGACTTTC.

This sequence joins TRBV6-5 and TRBJ1-2; tentatively, D is TRBD1 (5 bases). In germline, CDR1 is MNHEY, CDR2 SVGAGI. The CDR3 has 15 amino acids. The germline V and J ends were trimmed by 6 bases and 4 bases, with 18 bases remaining between them. In DNA form, the CDR3 reads TGTGCCAGCAGCTTTGGGACCCAAGCGGGCTATGGCTACACCTTC. Its protein is CASSFGTQAGYGYTF.

This rearrangement joins TRBV9 to TRBJ2-1; a weak D match, TRBD2 (6 bases). Trimming stripped 4 bases from V and 0 bases from J, with 14 bases between. The CDR3 covers 16 residues. Germline V gives CDR1 SGDLS, CDR2 YYNGEE. In DNA, the CDR3 is TGTGCCAGCAGCACTCGGGACTTGAGCTCCTACAATGAGCAGTTCTTC. It translates to CASSTRDLSSYNEQFF.

The V call is TRBV4-3, the J call TRBJ1-4; possibly TRBD1 for D (6 bases). This CDR3 contains 14 residues. Trimming removed 4 bases from V and 7 bases from J, with 13 bases in between. Germline CDR1 reads LGHNA; CDR2 reads YSLEER. The CDR3 reads CASSPEGGSEKLFF. The CDR3 DNA reads TGCGCCAGCAGCCCCGAAGGGGGTAGTGAAAAACTGTTTTTT.

The rearrangement links TRBV6-6 to TRBJ1-4; D call uncertain. The CDR3 loop spans 12 amino acids. V lost 5 bases to trimming and J lost 7 bases, with 8 bases between them. Germline CDR1 MNHNY, CDR2 SVGAGI (reference sequence). The CDR3 region is CASSKPAEKLFF. In DNA, the CDR3 is TGTGCCAGCAGTAAGCCGGCTGAAAAACTGTTTTTT.

The rearrangement uses TRBV11-3 and TRBJ1-1; unclear D gene. The CDR3 has 13 amino acids. V was trimmed by 2 bases and J by 1 base, leaving 5 bases between them. Looked up from germline, CDR1 is SGHNT and CDR2 is YENEEA. Here the CDR3 reads CASSLYANTEAFF. Here the CDR3 DNA reads TGTGCCAGCAGCTTATATGCGAACACTGAAGCTTTCTTT.